The 26 T cell receptor beta chains in this list originate from one sample, sequenced in a study of blood T cell repertoires in COVID-19. This table comes from immunoSEQ multiplex PCR, and its TCRdb copy is limited to in-frame clones, with some not included. Of around 160,000 clones listed, around 80% were seen once; the top ten hold around 15%. Input material: peripheral blood. These receptors all come from a human donor with acute or convalescent COVID-19. The donor label of this sample is uncertain.

The chain has TRBV5-5 and TRBJ2-2; a weak D match, TRBD1 (5 bases). V lost 3 bases, J lost 1 base, and 7 bases lay in between. This CDR3 comprises 14 residues. Per germline, CDR1 SGHKS and CDR2 YYEKEE (reference sequence). CDR3 bases: TGTGCCAGCAGCTCTCAGGGGAACACCGGGGAGCTGTTTTTT. Translating it yields CASSSQGNTGELFF.

CDR3 sequence reads: CASRARGNTGELFF. The CDR3 DNA follows: TGTGCCAGCCGGGCACGGGGTAACACCGGGGAGCTGTTTTTT. The chain uses TRBV9 and TRBJ2-2; perhaps TRBD2 as D (5 bases). V lost 7 bases and J lost 2, with 12 bases in between. CDR3 size: 14 residues. Germline V gene sequence: CDR1 SGDLS, CDR2 YYNGEE.

The chain combines TRBV30 with TRBJ2-2; perhaps TRBD2 as D (5 bases). Looked up from germline, CDR1 is GTSNPN and CDR2 is SVGIG (reference sequence). This CDR3 has 14 amino acids. V lost 2 bases, J lost 0 bases, and 7 bases lay in between. The CDR3 protein is CAWSRGTNTGELFF. For the CDR3, the DNA is TGTGCCTGGAGTAGAGGGACGAACACCGGGGAGCTGTTTTTT.

This chain joins TRBV5-1 and TRBJ2-6, with TRBD2 as a possible D gene (5 bases). This CDR3 comprises 17 residues. V dropped 4 bases and J dropped 0 bases, with 14 bases sitting between them. Per germline, CDR1 SGHRS and CDR2 YFSETQ. The CDR3 region is CASSPRGSHSGANVLTF. In DNA, the CDR3 is TGCGCCAGCAGCCCTCGCGGGTCTCACTCTGGGGCCAACGTCCTGACTTTC.

The chain is built from TRBV6-5 and TRBJ2-5; possibly TRBD2 for D (5 bases). Germline V gene sequence: CDR1 MNHEY, CDR2 SVGAGI. Deletions cut 8 bases from V and 7 bases from J, with 11 bases between. The CDR3 runs to 11 residues. CDR3 region: CASSESGTQYF. DNA of the CDR3: TGTGCCAGCTCCGAGAGCGGGACCCAGTACTTC.

The gene calls are TRBV7-9 and TRBJ1-1, with a possible D match to TRBD1 (5 bases). V shed 8 bases and J shed 1 base, with 8 bases lying between them. The V gene's germline CDR1 is SEHNR and CDR2 FQNEAQ (reference sequence). This CDR3 spans 12 amino acids. The CDR3 DNA follows: TGTGCCAGCCGTCAGGGGAACACTGAAGCTTTCTTT. It encodes CASRQGNTEAFF.

The V and J genes are TRBV6-5 and TRBJ1-5, with D uncertain. Germline lookup yields CDR1 MNHEY and CDR2 SVGAGI. This CDR3 comprises 12 residues. The V end lost 8 bases, the J end lost 4 bases, and 9 bases lay between the germline ends. The CDR3 reads CASHGPNQPQHF. Written as DNA, the CDR3 is TGTGCCAGCCATGGGCCTAATCAGCCCCAGCATTTT.

This chain connects TRBV4-1 to TRBJ2-5; TRBD2 matches at 12 bases. Per the germline V gene, CDR1 is MGHRA and CDR2 is YSYEKL. The CDR3 is 16 amino acids. Trimming took 0 bases from V and 4 from J; bases not matched to a gene: 3. DNA of the CDR3: TGCGCCAGCAGCCAAGACCCTAGCGGGGGGGGAGAGACCCAGTACTTC. Translation gives CASSQDPSGGGETQYF.

The V and J genes are TRBV6-2 or TRBV6-3 and TRBJ1-1; no firm D call. V lost 2 bases to trimming and J lost 5 bases, with 15 bases between them. CDR3 length: 15 residues. Germline CDR1 reads MNHEY; CDR2 reads SVGEGT. The CDR3 sequence is CASSYPTRANTEAFF. CDR3 DNA: TGTGCCAGCAGTTACCCGACGCGGGCGAATACTGAAGCTTTCTTT.

This chain links TRBV5-6 with TRBJ1-4; D uncertain. Trimming pared 5 bases from V and 5 bases from J, leaving 19 bases between. Germline CDR1 SGHDT, CDR2 YYEEEE. CDR3 length: 16 amino acids. CDR3: CASSLLTGRENEKLFF. CDR3 nucleotide sequence: TGTGCCAGCAGTCTTCTTACGGGAAGGGAAAATGAAAAACTGTTTTTT.

This rearrangement joins TRBV5-6 to TRBJ2-6, with D perhaps TRBD1 (6 bases). The V gene lost 5 bases and the J gene lost 1 base, with 13 bases spanning the gap. The CDR3 totals 16 residues. Germline assignment: CDR1 SGHDT and CDR2 YYEEEE. Written as DNA, the CDR3 is TGTGCCAGCAGACCATCCGACAGGTCTGGGGCCAACGTCCTGACTTTC. As protein: CASRPSDRSGANVLTF.

The CDR3 DNA reads as TGTGCCAGCAGCTGGGGAGAGGCCGCGAACACCGGGGAGCTGTTTTTT. Translated, it gives CASSWGEAANTGELFF. The genes are TRBV7-2 and TRBJ2-2, with D possibly being TRBD2 (5 bases). The germline V and J ends were trimmed by 4 bases and 0 bases, with 12 bases remaining between them. This CDR3 has 16 residues. Germline V CDR1 and CDR2: SGHTA, FQGNSA.

The J gene is TRBJ1-2, the V gene TRBV30; TRBD1 aligns across 8 bases. J gave up 4 bases and V 5 bases, and 9 bases lay outside the gene matches. The CDR3 has 14 amino acids. Germline V gene lookup returns CDR1 GTSNPN and CDR2 SVGIG (reference sequence). CDR3 DNA: TGTGCCTGGGCCCCGCCAGGGGGCGGCTATGGCTACACCTTC. It yields the protein CAWAPPGGGYGYTF.

The chain employs TRBV7-8 and TRBJ1-2; the D is unclear. Trimming removed 1 base from V and 5 bases from J, with 5 bases in between. The CDR3 has 12 residues. The germline V gene has CDR1 SGHVS and CDR2 FQNEAQ. The CDR3 coding sequence is TGTGCCAGCAGCTTAGAACAGTATGGCTACACCTTC. This translates into CASSLEQYGYTF. The whole variable domain, filled in from reference TRBV7-8 and TRBJ1-2, reads GAGVSQSPRYKVAKRGQDVALRCDPISGHVSLFWYQQALGQGPEFLTYFQNEAQLDKSGLPSDRFFAERPEGSVSTLKIQRTQQEDSAVYLCASSLEQYGYTFGSGTRLTVV.

This clone showed up just once. The chain uses TRBV19 and TRBJ1-4, with 11 bases aligning to TRBD1. CDR1 LNHDA and CDR2 SQIVND come from the germline V gene (reference sequence). The CDR3 extends over 14 amino acids. V was clipped by 6 bases and J by 8 bases; unmatched bases: 5. The CDR3 reads CASSLGQGEEKLFF. CDR3 in DNA: TGTGCCAGTAGCCTGGGACAGGGGGAAGAAAAACTGTTTTTT.

This clone was recorded only once. The chain combines TRBV18 with TRBJ2-7, with 11 bases matching TRBD2. Germline-derived CDR1 and CDR2 are KGHSH and LQKENI. The CDR3 covers 14 residues. With V trimmed by 1 base and J by 7 bases, 3 bases remained unmatched. The CDR3 coding sequence is TGTGCCAGCTCACCACAGACTAGCGGGGATGAGCAGTACTTC. This encodes CASSPQTSGDEQYF.

The chain employs TRBV25-1 and TRBJ2-7, with D possibly TRBD2 on 6 matching bases. Trimming removed 0 bases at V and 2 bases at J, with 14 bases between. Germline V gene sequence: CDR1 MGHDK, CDR2 SYGVNS. The length of the CDR3 is 16 residues. The CDR3 loop is CASSEYGGIATYEQYF. CDR3 nucleotide sequence: TGTGCCAGCAGTGAATATGGGGGGATTGCCACCTACGAGCAGTACTTC.

The rearrangement joins TRBV7-9 to TRBJ1-6; D is unresolved. The CDR3 covers 17 residues. The germline V gene has CDR1 SEHNR and CDR2 FQNEAQ (reference sequence). Trimming stripped 3 bases from V and 9 bases from J, with 21 bases between. The CDR3 bases are TGTGCCAGCAGCTTGCGCGCACAATTGACACCGCCTTCACCCCTCCACTTT. This codes for CASSLRAQLTPPSPLHF. The variable domain in full, with the rest retrieved from reference TRBV7-9 and TRBJ1-6, is DTGVSQNPRHKITKRGQNVTFRCDPISEHNRLYWYRQTLGQGPEFLTYFQNEAQLEKSRLLSDRFSAERPKGSFSTLEIQRTEQGDSAMYLCASSLRAQLTPPSPLHFGNGTRLTVT.

J is TRBJ1-2 and V is TRBV5-1, with a tentative D call TRBD1 (5 bases). The germline V gene has CDR1 SGHRS and CDR2 YFSETQ. Trimming cost V 0 bases and J 1 base, with 13 bases left between them. This CDR3 is 16 amino acids long. The CDR3 reads CASSLEEGRGNYGYTF. CDR3 in DNA: TGCGCCAGCAGCTTGGAGGAGGGGCGCGGTAACTATGGCTACACCTTC.

CDR3 region: CASSPFGRPGQTYNEQFF. The CDR3 bases are TGTGCCAGCAGCCCATTTGGGAGACCGGGACAGACTTACAATGAGCAGTTCTTC. This sequence joins TRBV7-9 and TRBJ2-1; 7 nucleotides line up with TRBD1. Trimming removed 5 bases from V and 4 bases from J; junction bases left unmatched: 17. The CDR3 is 18 residues long. Germline CDR1 SEHNR, CDR2 FQNEAQ (reference sequence).

The chain employs TRBV7-9 and TRBJ1-4; TRBD1 agrees at 11 bases. The CDR3 sequence is 15 residues long. Per the germline V gene, CDR1 is SEHNR and CDR2 is FQNEAQ (reference sequence). V lost 5 bases to trimming and J lost 8 bases; unmatched junction nucleotides: 7. This chain's CDR3 is CASSPRDRGNEKLFF. The CDR3 DNA reads as TGTGCCAGCAGCCCCCGGGACAGGGGGAACGAAAAACTGTTTTTT. Full variable domain (outside the CDR3, taken from reference TRBV7-9 and TRBJ1-4): DTGVSQNPRHKITKRGQNVTFRCDPISEHNRLYWYRQTLGQGPEFLTYFQNEAQLEKSRLLSDRFSAERPKGSFSTLEIQRTEQGDSAMYLCASSPRDRGNEKLFFGSGTQLSVL.

On this clone: Other DNA sequences in this sample translate to the same CDR3. The rearrangement links TRBV12-3 or TRBV12-4 to TRBJ1-1; tentative D call: TRBD1 (5 bases). Trimming left V 6 bases short and J 1 base short, with 9 bases between. This CDR3 has 13 residues. DNA of the CDR3: TGTGCCAGCAGCCTTACAGGGAACACTGAAGCTTTCTTT. Amino acids: CASSLTGNTEAFF.

Here the CDR3 reads CASSRPGLGSGETQYF. Here the CDR3 DNA reads TGTGCCAGTAGTAGGCCGGGACTTGGGTCAGGGGAGACCCAGTACTTC. The chain uses TRBV19 and TRBJ2-5; D is perhaps TRBD2 (6 bases). This CDR3 region has 16 residues. Germline V gene sequence: CDR1 LNHDA, CDR2 SQIVND (reference sequence). V gave up 4 bases and J gave up 5 bases, with 20 bases separating them.

The chain links TRBV7-2 to TRBJ2-7; a possible D gene is TRBD2 (6 bases). With 7 bases removed from V and 5 bases from J, the gap between germline ends came to 15 bases. Germline V CDR1 and CDR2: SGHTA, FQGNSA. This CDR3 comprises 13 residues. CDR3 residues: CASNQGGKNEQYF. CDR3 nucleotides: TGTGCCAGCAACCAAGGAGGGAAGAACGAGCAGTACTTC.

This clone is a singleton in its sample. V usage is TRBV7-5 and J usage is TRBJ1-6. TRBV7-5 is a pseudogene. There are 15 residues in the CDR3. DNA of the CDR3: TGTGCCAGAAGCTTAGGGAAACGGGAGAATTCACCCCTCCACTTT. Protein: CARSLGKRENSPLHF.

The genes are TRBV18 and TRBJ1-5; TRBD1 might be the D (5 bases). CDR1 KGHSH and CDR2 LQKENI come from the germline V gene. V lost 1 base, J lost 5 bases, and 18 bases lay in between. The CDR3 totals 17 residues. CDR3 protein: CASSPRAITGGDQPQHF. Written as DNA, the CDR3 is TGTGCCAGCTCACCACGGGCCATAACAGGTGGGGATCAGCCCCAGCATTTT.